This T cell receptor beta chain originates from a study of blood T cell repertoires in COVID-19. Study overall: Acute-phase and convalescent COVID-19 samples originated in the United States, Italy and Spain. PBMCs, B-cell-depleted T cells, or T cells provided the cDNA or gDNA that made up the material.

CDR1 SGHTS and CDR2 YDEGEE come from the germline V gene. Trimming cost V 4 bases and J 8 bases; bases outside gene matches: 11. The CDR3 runs 15 residues. In the original analysis: Nucleated cell counts were estimated from reference gene primer amplification. This table comes from immunoSEQ multiplex PCR, and its TCRdb copy is limited to in-frame clones, with some not included. D and trimming come from the DNA, and the V and J calls and clone size come from that table. Of under 350,000 clones listed, about four fifths were seen once; the top ten hold roughly a tenth. The chain is built from TRBV5-8 and TRBJ1-4, with TRBD1 matching 7 bases. The TCR comes from a woman in her forties or fifties who had recovered from COVID-19. The sample comprised peripheral blood. CDR3: CASSRTTGETEKLFF. CDR3 coding DNA: TGTGCCAGCAGCCGAACAACAGGGGAGACGGAAAAACTGTTTTTT.